A few counts support the clone carrying this TCR beta chain. The antigen is undetermined. These data are taken from a study of cytomegalovirus exposure and HLA in healthy donors. Study-level results: Among TCR beta chains of equal frequency, HLA-associated ones were more clonally expanded in a later analysis.

The V gene end was trimmed by 3 bases and the J gene end by 4 bases; junction bases not matched to a gene: 8. From germline, CDR1 is SGHRS and CDR2 YFSETQ. The CDR3 totals 15 residues. The primer mix had 60 Vbeta and 13 Jbeta primers. Sequencing was performed with immunoSEQ multiplex PCR; in TCRdb, only in-frame clones are kept and a portion is missing. The profile shows just over 150,000 clones, less than 90% of them singletons. The chain carries TRBV5-1 and TRBJ2-7, with TRBD2 identical over 9 bases. The TCR comes from a man younger than 35 in good health and CMV-seronegative. Material for sequencing was PBMCs. This CDR3 reads CASSSAGGLSYEQYF. The CDR3, as DNA: TGCGCCAGCAGCTCCGCGGGGGGGCTATCATACGAGCAGTACTTC.